This record looks at one TCR beta chain sequence and its context. Here immunoSEQ multiplex PCR was the method, and the copy in TCRdb shows in-frame clones only, minus some. Counted here are roughly 230,000 clones, roughly 83% occurring once; the ten biggest clones make up 6.5% to 9%. This sample is drawn from a study of blood T cell repertoires in COVID-19. Trimming took off 0 bases at V and 6 bases at J, with 12 bases between the two ends. Per the germline V gene, CDR1 is LGHNA and CDR2 is YNFKEQ. The CDR3 length is 15 residues. The chain links TRBV4-2 to TRBJ2-1; D may be TRBD1 (6 bases). This clonotype originated in a woman in her forties or fifties with acute or convalescent COVID-19. The sample comprised peripheral blood. The CDR3, as DNA: TGTGCCAGCAGCCAAGATTTGGCCAGGGGCAATGAGCAGTTCTTC. It encodes CASSQDLARGNEQFF.